These 18 T cell receptor beta chains originate from one sample sequenced in a study of PD-L1 blockade in urothelial cancer. As for time point: pretreatment peripheral blood. Some clones are missing from TCRdb's copy, which holds only in-frame ones; the method was immunoSEQ multiplex PCR. The sample yields approximately 39,000 clones, around 85% seen once. The sample was PBMCs, taken around atezolizumab (anti-PD-L1) treatment. All receptors derive from an older man with urothelial cancer.

The V call is TRBV13, the J call TRBJ1-1; 7 bases fit TRBD1. This CDR3 region has 15 residues. Germline V gene lookup returns CDR1 PRHDT and CDR2 FYEKMQ (reference sequence). Losses at the gene ends were 5 bases for V and 4 bases for J; bases not matched to a gene: 10. CDR3: CASSREGAGGTEAFF. The CDR3, as DNA: TGTGCCAGCAGCCGGGAGGGGGCCGGCGGCACTGAAGCTTTCTTT.

V is TRBV5-5 and J is TRBJ2-7; TRBD1 matches at 9 bases. Germline lookup yields CDR1 SGHKS and CDR2 YYEKEE (reference sequence). The CDR3 totals 13 residues. With 4 bases clipped from V and 4 bases from J, the junction kept 3 bases outside the gene matches. CDR3 coding DNA: TGTGCCAGCAGCAGGACAGGGGAGTACGAGCAGTACTTC. This encodes CASSRTGEYEQYF.

This rearrangement joins TRBV30 to TRBJ2-7; D is undetermined. Germline CDR1 and CDR2: GTSNPN and SVGIG (reference sequence). With 1 base removed from V and 2 bases from J, the gap between germline ends came to 6 bases. The length of the CDR3 is 12 residues. CDR3 loop: CAWSDRAYEQYF. The DNA of the CDR3 is TGTGCCTGGAGTGACCGGGCCTACGAGCAGTACTTC.

This clone was detected only once. The chain couples TRBV27 to TRBJ2-7; 9 bases fit TRBD1. Trimming cost V 0 bases and J 3 bases; bases outside gene matches: 9. Germline CDR1 MNHEY, CDR2 SMNVEV (reference sequence). CDR3 length equals 17 residues. The CDR3 protein is CASSLSLVTGGVYEQYF. CDR3 coding DNA: TGTGCCAGCAGTTTATCGTTAGTAACAGGGGGCGTCTACGAGCAGTACTTC.

The V and J genes are TRBV5-4 and TRBJ1-2; D unresolved. The V end lost 0 bases, the J end lost 3 bases, and 6 bases lay between the germline ends. There are 13 residues in the CDR3. The V gene's germline CDR1 is SGHNT and CDR2 YYREEE (reference sequence). The CDR3 DNA sequence: TGTGCCAGCAGCTTGGTCGGGGACTATGGCTACACCTTC. It codes for CASSLVGDYGYTF. Variable domain in full (rest from reference TRBV5-4 and TRBJ1-2): ETGVTQSPTHLIKTRGQQVTLRCSSQSGHNTVSWYQQALGQGPQFIFQYYREEENGRGNFPPRFSGLQFPNYSSELNVNALELDDSALYLCASSLVGDYGYTFGSGTRLTVV.

This clone appeared a few times. This chain connects TRBV4-1 to TRBJ2-5; 7 bases line up with TRBD2. The CDR3 spans 16 residues. Germline V gene sequence: CDR1 MGHRA, CDR2 YSYEKL. V shed 3 bases and J 5 bases; nucleotides not matched to a gene: 12. This CDR3 reads CASSHFLAEKGETQYF. The CDR3, as DNA: TGCGCCAGCAGCCATTTCCTAGCGGAGAAGGGGGAGACCCAGTACTTC.

The genes are TRBV28 and TRBJ1-1; D remains unclear. Germline CDR1 reads MDHEN; CDR2 reads SYDVKM. Deletions cut 6 bases from V and 2 bases from J, with 10 bases between. The CDR3 is 13 amino acids. Here the CDR3 reads CASSSILNTEAFF. The CDR3 coding sequence is TGTGCCAGCAGCTCAATTCTAAACACTGAAGCTTTCTTT.

This rearrangement joins TRBV5-6 to TRBJ1-2, with D possibly being TRBD1 (6 bases). This CDR3 region has 16 residues. V was shortened by 4 bases and J by 6 bases, with 22 bases between the two germline ends. The germline V gene encodes CDR1 SGHDT and CDR2 YYEEEE. The CDR3 here is CASSLGRGDTRNGYTF. The CDR3 region has the DNA TGTGCCAGCAGCCTGGGGCGGGGGGACACTCGCAATGGCTACACCTTC.

This chain joins TRBV19 and TRBJ1-2; D is unclear. The CDR3 covers 13 residues. Germline V gives CDR1 LNHDA, CDR2 SQIVND (reference sequence). V was trimmed by 6 bases and J by 2 bases, leaving 10 bases between them. The CDR3 is CASRVEGNYGYTF. CDR3 DNA sequence: TGTGCCAGTAGAGTGGAGGGAAACTATGGCTACACCTTC.

The V gene is TRBV15, the J gene TRBJ1-5, with D unclear. This CDR3 comprises 12 residues. The V end lost 2 bases, the J end lost 5 bases, and 4 bases lay between the germline ends. Germline V gene sequence: CDR1 LNHNV, CDR2 YYDKDF (reference sequence). In DNA, the CDR3 is TGTGCCACCAGCAGACCGTATCAGCCCCAGCATTTT. Its translation: CATSRPYQPQHF. The whole variable domain, filled in from reference TRBV15 and TRBJ1-5, reads DAMVIQNPRYQVTQFGKPVTLSCSQTLNHNVMYWYQQKSSQAPKLLFHYYDKDFNNEADTPDNFQSRRPNTSFCFLDIRSPGLGDTAMYLCATSRPYQPQHFGDGTRLSIL.

This clone was seen once. V usage is TRBV5-1 and J usage is TRBJ1-1, with a tentative D call TRBD1 (5 bases). V lost 4 bases and J 1 base, leaving 14 bases between the germline ends. CDR1 is SGHRS and CDR2 is YFSETQ in the germline V gene. This CDR3 spans 15 amino acids. As DNA, the CDR3 is TGCGCCAGCAGCCTAGGAGATGGGGCGAACACTGAAGCTTTCTTT. Translation: CASSLGDGANTEAFF.

The chain is built from TRBV10-1 and TRBJ2-3, with D possibly TRBD2 on 5 matching bases. The CDR3 length is 15 residues. V lost 0 bases, J lost 6 bases, and 13 bases lay in between. CDR1 and CDR2 (germline): WNHNN, SYGVQD (reference sequence). The CDR3 region is CASSESSVSGDTQYF. The CDR3 DNA reads TGCGCCAGCAGTGAGTCTTCAGTATCGGGGGATACGCAGTATTTT.

The rearrangement joins TRBV6-5 to TRBJ2-7, with D maybe TRBD1 (6 bases). This CDR3 contains 14 residues. Germline CDR1 MNHEY, CDR2 SVGAGI. V was trimmed by 6 bases and J by 3 bases, leaving 15 bases between them. The CDR3 DNA is TGTGCCAGCAGCTCCACAGGGCCCCTCTACGAGCAGTACTTC. This codes for CASSSTGPLYEQYF.

V is TRBV6-5 and J is TRBJ1-3; D is possibly TRBD1 (5 bases). Germline CDR1 reads MNHEY; CDR2 reads SVGAGI. V lost 8 bases and J 0 bases, leaving 14 bases between the germline ends. The CDR3 totals 15 residues. CDR3 loop: CASWRDGNSGNTIYF. The CDR3 DNA follows: TGTGCCAGCTGGAGGGACGGGAACTCTGGAAACACCATATATTTT.

V is TRBV5-1 and J is TRBJ2-2; 10 positions match TRBD2. The V segment lost 4 bases and the J segment 6 bases; nucleotides outside the gene matches: 9. The germline V gene encodes CDR1 SGHRS and CDR2 YFSETQ. This CDR3 region has 16 residues. The CDR3, as DNA: TGCGCCAGCAGCGCCCTCTCTAGCGGGAGTCCCGGGGAGCTGTTTTTT. It specifies CASSALSSGSPGELFF.

The rearrangement uses TRBV20-1 and TRBJ2-5; possibly TRBD2 for D (6 bases). Trimming pared 4 bases from V and 7 bases from J, leaving 10 bases between. There are 11 residues in the CDR3. Germline CDR1 reads DFQATT; CDR2 reads SNEGSKA (reference sequence). CDR3 loop: CSAMEGLTQYF. The DNA for the CDR3 is TGCAGTGCTATGGAGGGCCTGACCCAGTACTTC.

This chain uses TRBV5-8 with TRBJ2-3; perhaps TRBD2 as D (6 bases). Looked up from germline, CDR1 is SGHTS and CDR2 is YDEGEE. This CDR3 has 15 amino acids. Trimming took 4 bases from V and 2 from J, leaving 14 bases between them. CDR3 nucleotide sequence: TGTGCCAGCAGCCCTCGGGGAGGACACACAGATACGCAGTATTTT. It translates to CASSPRGGHTDTQYF.

The DNA of the CDR3 is TGTGCCAGCAACCCTCAGGGGGTTTACAATGAGCAGTTCTTC. This translates into CASNPQGVYNEQFF. The chain employs TRBV2 and TRBJ2-1; 7 nucleotides match TRBD1. In germline, CDR1 is SNHLY, CDR2 FYNNEI. CDR3 length: 14 amino acids. Trimming at V came to 7 bases and at J to 4 bases, leaving 7 bases not matched to a gene.